This T cell receptor beta chain was recorded in a study of cytomegalovirus exposure and HLA in healthy donors. Study in general: As released early, the data held roughly 85 million unique TCRs from HLA-typed donors. Notes on the study in general: Several of the most significant clusters appeared linked to common viral pathogens, based on a later analysis. A cluster of highly shared sequence variants was likely a sequencing artifact.

About this clone itself: Its target is unknown.

PCR involved 60 Vbeta and 13 Jbeta primers. This table comes from immunoSEQ multiplex PCR, and its TCRdb copy is limited to in-frame clones, with some not included. The sample has about 89,000 clones; roughly 80% are singletons. Germline V gives CDR1 SEHNR, CDR2 FQNEAQ (reference sequence). V was clipped by 5 bases and J by 3 bases; unmatched bases: 7. The CDR3 is 15 residues long. Material for sequencing was PBMCs. The gene calls are TRBV7-9 and TRBJ2-7; 10 nucleotides match TRBD1. This sequence was found in a male donor in good health and CMV-seronegative. The CDR3 spells CASSPDRGFLYEQYF. The CDR3 region has the DNA TGTGCCAGCAGCCCGGACAGGGGGTTCCTCTACGAGCAGTACTTC.